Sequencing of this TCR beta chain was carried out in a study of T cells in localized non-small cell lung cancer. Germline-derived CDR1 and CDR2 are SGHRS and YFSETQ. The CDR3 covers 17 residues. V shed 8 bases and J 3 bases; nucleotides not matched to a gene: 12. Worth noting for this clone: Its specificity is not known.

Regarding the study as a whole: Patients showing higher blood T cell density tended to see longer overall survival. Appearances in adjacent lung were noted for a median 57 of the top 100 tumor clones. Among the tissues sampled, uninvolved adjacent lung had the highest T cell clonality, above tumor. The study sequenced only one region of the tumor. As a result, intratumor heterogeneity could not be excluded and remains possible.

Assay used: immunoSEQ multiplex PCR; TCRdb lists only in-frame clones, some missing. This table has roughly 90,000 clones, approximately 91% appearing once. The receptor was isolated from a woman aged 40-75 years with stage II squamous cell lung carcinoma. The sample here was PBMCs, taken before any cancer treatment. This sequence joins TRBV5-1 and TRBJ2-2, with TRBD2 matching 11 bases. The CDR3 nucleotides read TGCGCCAGTTCCCCCCTAGCGGGGGGCGCGGACACCGGGGAGCTGTTTTTT. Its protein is CASSPLAGGADTGELFF. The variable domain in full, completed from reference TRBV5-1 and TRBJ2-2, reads KAGVTQTPRYLIKTRGQQVTLSCSPISGHRSVSWYQQTPGQGLQFLFEYFSETQRNKGNFPGRFSGRQFSNSRSEMNVSTLELGDSALYLCASSPLAGGADTGELFFGEGSRLTVL.